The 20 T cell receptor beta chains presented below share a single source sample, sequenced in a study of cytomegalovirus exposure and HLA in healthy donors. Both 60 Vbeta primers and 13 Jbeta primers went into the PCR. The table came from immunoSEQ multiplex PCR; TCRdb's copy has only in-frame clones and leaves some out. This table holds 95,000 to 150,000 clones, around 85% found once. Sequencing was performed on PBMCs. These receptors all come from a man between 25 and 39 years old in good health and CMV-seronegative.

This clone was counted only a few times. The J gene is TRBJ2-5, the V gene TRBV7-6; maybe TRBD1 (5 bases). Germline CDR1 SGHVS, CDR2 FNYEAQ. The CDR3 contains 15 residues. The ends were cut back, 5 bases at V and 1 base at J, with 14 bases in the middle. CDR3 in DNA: TGTGCCAGCAGCCTCGGAACAGGTCGCCAAGAGACCCAGTACTTC. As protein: CASSLGTGRQETQYF. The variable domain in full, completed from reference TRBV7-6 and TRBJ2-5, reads GAGVSQSPRYKVTKRGQDVALRCDPISGHVSLYWYRQALGQGPEFLTYFNYEAQQDKSGLPNDRFSAERPEGSISTLTIQRTEQRDSAMYRCASSLGTGRQETQYFGPGTRLLVL.

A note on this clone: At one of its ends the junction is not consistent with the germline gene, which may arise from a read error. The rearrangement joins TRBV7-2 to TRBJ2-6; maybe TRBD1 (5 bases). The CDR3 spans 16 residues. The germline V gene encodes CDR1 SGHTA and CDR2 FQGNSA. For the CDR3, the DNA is TGTGCCAGCAGCCAAGGGCGGTTCTCTGGGGCCAACGGCCTGACTTTC. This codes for CASSQGRFSGANGLTF. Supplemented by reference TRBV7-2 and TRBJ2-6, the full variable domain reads GAGVSQSPSNKVTEKGKDVELRCDPISGHTALYWYRQSLGQGLEFLIYFQGNSAPDKSGLPSDRFSAERTGGSVSTLTIQRTQQEDSAVYLCASSQGRFSGANGLTFGAGSRLTVL.

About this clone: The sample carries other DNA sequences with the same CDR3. The CDR3 region is CASSFSGLSSYEQYF. The CDR3 coding sequence is TGTGCCAGCAGTTTTTCAGGTCTAAGCTCCTACGAGCAGTACTTC. This chain uses TRBV27 with TRBJ2-7, with unresolved D. CDR1 and CDR2 (germline): MNHEY, SMNVEV (reference sequence). There are 15 residues in the CDR3. V was trimmed by 3 bases and J by 0 bases, leaving 12 bases between them.

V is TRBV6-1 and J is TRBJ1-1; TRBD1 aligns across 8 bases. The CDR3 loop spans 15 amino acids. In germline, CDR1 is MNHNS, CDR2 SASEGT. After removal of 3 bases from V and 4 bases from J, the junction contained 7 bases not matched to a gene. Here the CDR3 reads CASSEQTGVGTEAFF. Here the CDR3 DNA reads TGTGCCAGCAGTGAGCAGACAGGGGTAGGCACTGAAGCTTTCTTT.

The CDR3 DNA sequence: TGTGCCAGCAGCCTCGGACAGGGAGGGTCCTACAATGAGCAGTTCTTC. Residues: CASSLGQGGSYNEQFF. J is TRBJ2-1 and V is TRBV5-4, with a tentative D call TRBD1 (8 bases). The CDR3 is made up of 16 amino acids. The V gene's germline CDR1 is SGHNT and CDR2 YYREEE (reference sequence). Trimming left V 4 bases short and J 1 base short, with 15 bases between.

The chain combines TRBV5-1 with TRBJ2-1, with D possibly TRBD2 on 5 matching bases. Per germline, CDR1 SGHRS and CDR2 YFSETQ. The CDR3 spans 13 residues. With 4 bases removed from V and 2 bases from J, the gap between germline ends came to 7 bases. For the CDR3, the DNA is TGCGCCAGCAGCACGGGGACCTACAATGAGCAGTTCTTC. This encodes CASSTGTYNEQFF.

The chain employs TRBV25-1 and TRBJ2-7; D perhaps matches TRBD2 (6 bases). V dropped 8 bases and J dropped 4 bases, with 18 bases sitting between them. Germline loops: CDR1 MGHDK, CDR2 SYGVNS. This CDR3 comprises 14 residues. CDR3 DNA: TGTGCCAGCGAGGGATGGAGGGGAAGATACGAGCAGTACTTC. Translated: CASEGWRGRYEQYF.

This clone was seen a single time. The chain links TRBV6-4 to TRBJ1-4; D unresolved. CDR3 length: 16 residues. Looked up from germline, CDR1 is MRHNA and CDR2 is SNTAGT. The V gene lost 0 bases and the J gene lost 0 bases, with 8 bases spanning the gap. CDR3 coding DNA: TGTGCCAGCAGTGACTCGGCGGAGGCAACTAATGAAAAACTGTTTTTT. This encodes CASSDSAEATNEKLFF.

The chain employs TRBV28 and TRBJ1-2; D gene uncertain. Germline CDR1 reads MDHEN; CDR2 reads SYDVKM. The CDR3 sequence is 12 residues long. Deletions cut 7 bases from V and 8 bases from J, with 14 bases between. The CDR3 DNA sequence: TGTGCCAGCACCCCGGTGTTGGAGGGCTACACCTTC. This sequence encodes CASTPVLEGYTF.

The CDR3 loop is CATSRDYSVEQYF. CDR3 DNA sequence: TGTGCCACCAGCAGAGACTATTCGGTGGAGCAGTACTTC. V and J are TRBV15 and TRBJ2-7, with no clear D. V was cut by 0 bases and J by 7 bases, with 10 bases left in between. CDR3 length equals 13 residues. Looked up from germline, CDR1 is LNHNV and CDR2 is YYDKDF (reference sequence). Full variable domain (outside the CDR3, taken from reference TRBV15 and TRBJ2-7): DAMVIQNPRYQVTQFGKPVTLSCSQTLNHNVMYWYQQKSSQAPKLLFHYYDKDFNNEADTPDNFQSRRPNTSFCFLDIRSPGLGDTAMYLCATSRDYSVEQYFGPGTRLTVT.

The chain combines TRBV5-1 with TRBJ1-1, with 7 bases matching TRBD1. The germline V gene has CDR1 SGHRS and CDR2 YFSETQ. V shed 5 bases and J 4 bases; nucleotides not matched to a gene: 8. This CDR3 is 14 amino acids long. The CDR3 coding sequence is TGCGCCAGCAGGCCTACAGGGGTTACCACTGAAGCTTTCTTT. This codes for CASRPTGVTTEAFF.

CDR3 protein: CASSYSPGRYGYTF. DNA of the CDR3: TGTGCCAGCAGTTACTCCCCGGGAAGATATGGCTACACCTTC. V and J are TRBV6-5 and TRBJ1-2, with D unresolved. Trimming cost V 0 bases and J 5 bases, with 10 bases left between them. The germline V gene encodes CDR1 MNHEY and CDR2 SVGAGI. This CDR3 has 14 amino acids.

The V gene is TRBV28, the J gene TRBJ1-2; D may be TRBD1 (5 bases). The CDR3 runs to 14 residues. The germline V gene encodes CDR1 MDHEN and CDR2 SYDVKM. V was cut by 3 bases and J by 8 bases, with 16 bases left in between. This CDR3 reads CASSLPLGGGGYTF. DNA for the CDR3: TGTGCCAGCAGTTTGCCCCTCGGGGGAGGCGGCTACACCTTC.

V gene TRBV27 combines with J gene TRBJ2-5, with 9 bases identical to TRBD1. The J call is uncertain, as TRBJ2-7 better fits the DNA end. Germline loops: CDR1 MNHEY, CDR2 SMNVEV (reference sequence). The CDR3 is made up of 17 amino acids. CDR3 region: CASSLSLGTGNTYEQYF. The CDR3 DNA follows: TGTGCCAGCAGTTTATCGCTCGGGACAGGGAATACCTACGAGCAGTACTTC.

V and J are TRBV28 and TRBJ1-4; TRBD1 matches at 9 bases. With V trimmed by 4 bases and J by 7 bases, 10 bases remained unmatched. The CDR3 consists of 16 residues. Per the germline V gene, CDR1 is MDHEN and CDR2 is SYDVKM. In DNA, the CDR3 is TGTGCCAGCAGTTACCGACCGGGACAGGGTATTGAAAAACTGTTTTTT. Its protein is CASSYRPGQGIEKLFF.

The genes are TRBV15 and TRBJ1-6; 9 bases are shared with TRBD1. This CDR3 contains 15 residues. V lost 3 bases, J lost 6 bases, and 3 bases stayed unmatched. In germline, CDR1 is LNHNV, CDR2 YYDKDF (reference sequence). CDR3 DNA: TGTGCCACCAGCAGGGGACAGGGATCTAATTCACCCCTCCACTTT. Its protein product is CATSRGQGSNSPLHF.

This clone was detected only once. CDR3 coding DNA: TGTGCCAGCAGCTTACCTGGACAGATGAATGAAAAACTGTTTTTT. It yields the protein CASSLPGQMNEKLFF. J is TRBJ1-4 and V is TRBV7-9, with a possible D match to TRBD1 (6 bases). V lost 2 bases to trimming and J lost 5 bases, with 12 bases between them. This CDR3 spans 15 amino acids. From germline, CDR1 is SEHNR and CDR2 FQNEAQ (reference sequence).

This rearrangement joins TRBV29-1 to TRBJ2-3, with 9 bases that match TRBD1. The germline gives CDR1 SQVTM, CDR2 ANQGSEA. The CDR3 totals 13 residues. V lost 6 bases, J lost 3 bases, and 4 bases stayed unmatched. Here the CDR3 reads CSVNRGRTDTQYF. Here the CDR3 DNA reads TGCAGCGTGAACAGGGGGCGAACAGATACGCAGTATTTT.

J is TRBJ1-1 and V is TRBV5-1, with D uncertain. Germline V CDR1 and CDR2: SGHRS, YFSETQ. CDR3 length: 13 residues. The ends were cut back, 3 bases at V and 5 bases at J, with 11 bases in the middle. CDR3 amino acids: CASSSHPRTEAFF. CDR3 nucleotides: TGCGCCAGCAGCTCCCACCCTCGGACTGAAGCTTTCTTT.

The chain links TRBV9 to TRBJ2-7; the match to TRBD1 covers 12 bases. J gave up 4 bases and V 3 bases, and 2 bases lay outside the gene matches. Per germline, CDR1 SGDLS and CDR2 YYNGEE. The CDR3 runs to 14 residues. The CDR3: CASSGDRGRYEQYF. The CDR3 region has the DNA TGTGCCAGCAGCGGGGACAGGGGGCGTTACGAGCAGTACTTC.